Each of the 30 T cell receptor beta chains below was sequenced from the same sample in a study of Graves' ophthalmopathy and Graves' hyperthyroidism. RNA transcripts were the source from which TCR beta CDR3 regions were amplified. After a first-round RT-PCR with HTBI primers, a second-round multiplex PCR was run. TCRdb independently ran MiXCR on the multiplex PCR reads; one entry per CDR3 protein. The repertoire holds around 660,000 distinct CDR3 sequences, with about two fifths as singletons. Input material: peripheral blood. The receptors derive from an adult man with Graves' ophthalmopathy.

This clonotype has a count of ten or more. The gene calls are TRBV20-1 and TRBJ2-1, with 9 bases that match TRBD2. V was pared by 1 base and J by 5 bases, with 0 bases of the junction left unmatched. CDR1 DFQATT and CDR2 SNEGSKA come from the germline V gene (reference sequence). The CDR3 is 13 amino acids. CDR3 bases: TGCAGTGCTAGAGGGACTAGCGACAATGAGCAGTTCTTC. Its translation: CSARGTSDNEQFF.

This clonotype occurred many times. V gene TRBV12-3 or TRBV12-4 combines with J gene TRBJ1-5; D uncertain. V gave up 7 bases and J gave up 2 bases, with 6 bases separating them. The CDR3 loop spans 12 amino acids. Here the CDR3 DNA reads TGTGCCAGCACGGGAGGCAATCAGCCCCAGCATTTT. It translates to CASTGGNQPQHF.

This clonotype has at least ten counts. The chain links TRBV12-3 or TRBV12-4 to TRBJ2-2; D unclear. The V end lost 5 bases, the J end lost 10 bases, and 14 bases lay between the germline ends. CDR3 size: 13 residues. This CDR3 is CASSRGGRMELFF. CDR3 in DNA: TGTGCCAGCAGTCGCGGTGGACGTATGGAGCTGTTTTTT.

The J gene is TRBJ2-2, the V gene TRBV4-2; D not resolved. Deletions cut 7 bases from V and 7 bases from J, with 13 bases between. CDR3 size: 13 residues. Germline CDR1 reads LGHNA; CDR2 reads YNFKEQ. The CDR3 DNA reads TGTGCCAGCACCCAGACCGGAAGCGGGGAGCTGTTTTTT. Translating gives CASTQTGSGELFF.

The table lists this clonotype with many counts. CDR3 in amino acids: CASSLVGPEQYF. The DNA of the CDR3 is TGTGCCAGCAGCTTGGTCGGACCCGAGCAGTACTTC. The chain joins TRBV5-6 to TRBJ2-7; D is ambiguous. CDR1 is SGHDT, CDR2 YYEEEE, per germline. The CDR3 consists of 12 residues. V was trimmed by 0 bases and J by 6 bases, leaving 7 bases between them.

The CDR3 sequence: CASSFRMGTFDEQYF. The CDR3 coding sequence is TGCGCCAGCAGCTTCCGTATGGGGACATTTGACGAGCAGTACTTC. The rearrangement links TRBV5-1 to TRBJ2-7, with D possibly TRBD1 on 6 matching bases. The V end was cut by 2 bases, the J end by 5 bases, with 17 bases between. The CDR3 is 15 amino acids. From germline, CDR1 is SGHRS and CDR2 YFSETQ. Together with reference TRBV5-1 and TRBJ2-7, the CDR3 gives the full variable domain: KAGVTQTPRYLIKTRGQQVTLSCSPISGHRSVSWYQQTPGQGLQFLFEYFSETQRNKGNFPGRFSGRQFSNSRSEMNVSTLELGDSALYLCASSFRMGTFDEQYFGPGTRLTVT.

In regard to this clonotype: With a much larger clone just one base away, this may be a read error. The rearrangement links TRBV10-3 to TRBJ2-2; D possibly matches TRBD1 or TRBD2 (5 bases each). In germline, CDR1 is ENHRY, CDR2 SYGVKD. V was clipped by 7 bases and J by 2 bases, with 11 bases between them. The CDR3 has 14 residues. The CDR3 is CAITPGLNTGELFF. Here the CDR3 DNA reads TGTGCCATCACCCCGGGGCTCAACACCGGGGAGCTGTTTTTT.

The chain recombines TRBV2 with TRBJ2-7; 7 positions agree with TRBD1. Germline lookup yields CDR1 SNHLY and CDR2 FYNNEI. CDR3 length: 14 residues. After removal of 3 bases from V and 2 bases from J, the junction contained 4 bases not matched to a gene. The CDR3 reads CASSEGQTTYEQYF. The CDR3 DNA reads as TGTGCCAGCAGTGAGGGACAGACAACCTACGAGCAGTACTTC.

This clonotype showed up many times. The V gene is TRBV19, the J gene TRBJ2-7, with D unclear. The V gene lost 4 bases and the J gene lost 6 bases, with 16 bases spanning the gap. The CDR3 has 14 amino acids. Germline V gene lookup returns CDR1 LNHDA and CDR2 SQIVND (reference sequence). The DNA of the CDR3 is TGTGCCAGTAGTAGCCACCTACTCGCGATCGAGCAGTACTTC. Amino acid sequence: CASSSHLLAIEQYF.

The V call is TRBV10-3, the J call TRBJ2-6; either TRBD1 or TRBD2 may fit D (5 bases each). Germline V gene lookup returns CDR1 ENHRY and CDR2 SYGVKD. Trimming pared 5 bases from V and 4 bases from J, leaving 12 bases between. This CDR3 has 15 amino acids. For the CDR3, the DNA is TGTGCCATCAGTCTGGGCAGGGACGGGGCCAACGTCCTGACTTTC. It translates to CAISLGRDGANVLTF.

This clonotype was seen repeatedly, ten times or more. The rearrangement links TRBV9 to TRBJ2-2; 9 nucleotides match TRBD1. V dropped 1 base and J dropped 5; count of bases not matched to a gene: 3. CDR3 length: 15 amino acids. Germline CDR1 is SGDLS and CDR2 is YYNGEE. The CDR3 spells CASSVRDRATGELFF. The CDR3 DNA reads as TGTGCCAGCAGCGTACGGGACAGGGCGACCGGGGAGCTGTTTTTT.

This clonotype came up many times. The V and J genes are TRBV29-1 and TRBJ2-7; D assignment may be TRBD1 or TRBD2 (6 bases each). Trimming took 3 bases from V and 10 from J, leaving 16 bases between them. The CDR3 totals 12 residues. The germline V gene has CDR1 SQVTM and CDR2 ANQGSEA. CDR3 DNA: TGCAGCGTTGATAGTGGGGGGCGCGGACAGTACTTC. Amino acid sequence: CSVDSGGRGQYF.

The chain uses TRBV10-3 and TRBJ1-6, with a tentative D call TRBD1 (6 bases). Per the germline V gene, CDR1 is ENHRY and CDR2 is SYGVKD. Trimming left V 6 bases short and J 9 bases short, with 9 bases between. This CDR3 has 12 residues. The CDR3 coding sequence is TGTGCCATCAGGGGACAAGGTTCACCCCTCCACTTT. Its translation is CAIRGQGSPLHF.

Worth noting for this clonotype: A much larger clone lies one base from this, so it may be a read error. The chain recombines TRBV6-1 with TRBJ1-2; no firm D call. Germline V gene data show CDR1 as MNHNS and CDR2 as SASEGT. CDR3 length: 13 amino acids. The V end was cut by 8 bases, the J end by 7 bases, with 17 bases between. The CDR3 DNA is TGTGCCAGCCCGACTCCTGGGGATCTTGGCTACACCTTC. Its protein product is CASPTPGDLGYTF.

This clonotype has just a few counts. This sequence joins TRBV5-1 and TRBJ1-5; tentative D call: TRBD1 (5 bases). The CDR3 loop spans 14 amino acids. Germline CDR1 and CDR2: SGHRS and YFSETQ. Trimming cost V 0 bases and J 8 bases, with 12 bases left between them. For the CDR3, the DNA is TGCGCCAGCAGCTTGGGGGGGTTCGGGGAGCCCCAGCATTTT. Amino acid sequence: CASSLGGFGEPQHF.

Here the CDR3 reads CASTQTAGSPLHF. The CDR3 DNA follows: TGTGCCAGCACCCAGACAGCCGGTTCACCCCTCCACTTT. V usage is TRBV2 and J usage is TRBJ1-6, with D maybe TRBD1 (5 bases). The CDR3 loop spans 13 amino acids. CDR1 SNHLY and CDR2 FYNNEI come from the germline V gene. The V end lost 7 bases, the J end lost 9 bases, and 13 bases lay between the germline ends.

This clonotype came up many times. V and J are TRBV29-1 and TRBJ1-2; D not resolved. V shed 1 base and J shed 4 bases, with 7 bases lying between them. Germline V gene lookup returns CDR1 SQVTM and CDR2 ANQGSEA. CDR3 length: 12 residues. Written as DNA, the CDR3 is TGCAGCGTTGAAGGCAGGCTCTATGGCTACACCTTC. Translated, it gives CSVEGRLYGYTF.

This clonotype occurred many times. V and J are TRBV7-8 and TRBJ2-6, with D possibly called TRBD1 or TRBD2 (5 bases each). The CDR3 extends over 11 amino acids. V lost 2 bases and J 14 bases, leaving 7 bases between the germline ends. The germline CDR1 and CDR2 sequences are SGHVS and FQNEAQ. CDR3 in DNA: TGTGCCAGCAGCTTACAGGGACTCCTGACTTTC. Translation: CASSLQGLLTF.

In regard to this clonotype: A read error may produce the germline difference seen at one junction end. V is TRBV20-1 and J is TRBJ1-4; 10 nucleotides align to TRBD1. Looked up from germline, CDR1 is DFQATT and CDR2 is SNEGSKA (reference sequence). This CDR3 region has 15 residues. This CDR3 reads CSTRGTGAHNEKLFF. Here the CDR3 DNA reads TGCAGTACTAGAGGGACAGGGGCCCATAATGAAAAACTGTTTTTT.

This chain joins TRBV6-6 and TRBJ1-1; TRBD1 aligns across 9 bases. With 2 bases clipped from V and 4 bases from J, the junction kept 11 bases outside the gene matches. CDR3 size: 17 residues. Germline V lookup: CDR1 MNHNY, CDR2 SVGAGI (reference sequence). CDR3 coding DNA: TGTGCCAGCAGTTACGGTGACAGGGGGTCATGGGGCACTGAAGCTTTCTTT. Its translation is CASSYGDRGSWGTEAFF.

A remark on this clonotype: A much larger clone lies one base from this, so it may be a read error. This chain connects TRBV12-3 or TRBV12-4 to TRBJ2-7; D is perhaps TRBD1 (5 bases). CDR3 length equals 12 residues. The V end lost 5 bases, the J end lost 6 bases, and 11 bases lay between the germline ends. CDR3 DNA sequence: TGTGCCAGCAGTGTCCACAGGCCCGAGCAGTACTTC. It specifies CASSVHRPEQYF.

This clonotype was seen many times. The chain joins TRBV7-9 to TRBJ1-1, with a tentative D call TRBD1 (5 bases). CDR1 SEHNR and CDR2 FQNEAQ come from the germline V gene (reference sequence). V was shortened by 2 bases and J by 3 bases, with 7 bases between the two germline ends. The CDR3 sequence is 13 residues long. The CDR3 DNA reads as TGTGCCAGCAGCTTACCGGGGGACACTGAAGCTTTCTTT. Translating it yields CASSLPGDTEAFF.

J is TRBJ1-1 and V is TRBV29-1; D uncertain. The CDR3 spans 12 residues. Trimming removed 8 bases from V and 5 bases from J, with 15 bases in between. Germline V gives CDR1 SQVTM, CDR2 ANQGSEA. CDR3 sequence reads: CSQVQDRTEAFF. The DNA for the CDR3 is TGCAGCCAAGTTCAGGACCGGACTGAAGCTTTCTTT.

In its sample, this clonotype was seen many times. One end of the junction does not line up with germline, which may come from a read error. The V gene is TRBV5-1, the J gene TRBJ2-2, with a weak D call TRBD1 (5 bases). CDR1 is SGHRS, CDR2 YFSETQ, per germline. The CDR3 has 13 residues. This CDR3 reads CASSFQGTGELFF. CDR3 bases: TGTGCCAGCAGCTTCCAGGGTACCGGGGAGCTGTTTTTT.

Ten or more counts support this clonotype. The chain is built from TRBV19 and TRBJ2-7; the D gene is possibly TRBD1 (6 bases). Germline assignment: CDR1 LNHDA and CDR2 SQIVND (reference sequence). This CDR3 region has 13 residues. V was pared by 10 bases and J by 1 base, with 14 bases between. The CDR3 loop reads CATSRDKSYEQYF. CDR3 coding DNA: TGTGCCACCTCCCGGGACAAGTCCTACGAGCAGTACTTC.

This clonotype has ten or more counts. The rearrangement uses TRBV15 and TRBJ1-6, with D uncertain. Trimming cost V 3 bases and J 7 bases, with 16 bases left between them. CDR1 is LNHNV, CDR2 YYDKDF, per germline (reference sequence). The CDR3 loop spans 16 amino acids. In DNA, the CDR3 is TGTGCCACCAGCAGTGACCTGGGCTCGGTGAATTCACCCCTCCACTTT. It specifies CATSSDLGSVNSPLHF.

This clonotype has a count of ten or more. J is TRBJ2-7 and V is TRBV7-6; 7 nucleotides agree with TRBD2. The CDR3 is 13 amino acids. Unmatched junction bases numbered 6, after V lost 5 bases and J lost 5 bases. Germline assignment: CDR1 SGHVS and CDR2 FNYEAQ. The CDR3 DNA sequence: TGTGCCAGCAGCCCTTACGGACTAGACGAGCAGTACTTC. Amino acid sequence: CASSPYGLDEQYF.

This clonotype was observed at least ten times. V usage is TRBV7-6 and J usage is TRBJ1-3; D unclear. The CDR3 extends over 15 amino acids. The V end was cut by 1 base, the J end by 0 bases, with 7 bases between. Germline V gene data show CDR1 as SGHVS and CDR2 as FNYEAQ. CDR3 bases: TGTGCCAGCAGCTTAGACCGGAGCTCTGGAAACACCATATATTTT. This encodes CASSLDRSSGNTIYF. Full variable domain (rest looked up from reference TRBV7-6 and TRBJ1-3): GAGVSQSPRYKVTKRGQDVALRCDPISGHVSLYWYRQALGQGPEFLTYFNYEAQQDKSGLPNDRFSAERPEGSISTLTIQRTEQRDSAMYRCASSLDRSSGNTIYFGEGSWLTVV.

This clonotype was observed many times. The chain combines TRBV2 with TRBJ1-2, with D tentatively TRBD1 (5 bases). Germline lookup yields CDR1 SNHLY and CDR2 FYNNEI. The V end was cut by 11 bases, the J end by 4 bases, with 14 bases between. The CDR3 runs 12 residues. CDR3 in amino acids: CAGVTESYGYTF. The CDR3 nucleotides are TGTGCCGGGGTGACAGAAAGCTATGGCTACACCTTC. The whole variable domain, remainder taken from reference TRBV2 and TRBJ1-2, is EPEVTQTPSHQVTQMGQEVILRCVPISNHLYFYWYRQILGQKVEFLVSFYNNEISEKSEIFDDQFSVERPDGSNFTLKIRSTKLEDSAMYFCAGVTESYGYTFGSGTRLTVV.

This clonotype has a count of ten or more. The chain employs TRBV7-9 and TRBJ1-2; D remains unclear. Germline V gene sequence: CDR1 SEHNR, CDR2 FQNEAQ (reference sequence). The CDR3 consists of 15 residues. Trimming took off 2 bases at V and 0 bases at J, with 10 bases between the two ends. CDR3 nucleotide sequence: TGTGCCAGCAGCTTACAGAACCCAGCTAACTATGGCTACACCTTC. This sequence encodes CASSLQNPANYGYTF. The variable domain in full, completed from reference TRBV7-9 and TRBJ1-2, reads DTGVSQNPRHKITKRGQNVTFRCDPISEHNRLYWYRQTLGQGPEFLTYFQNEAQLEKSRLLSDRFSAERPKGSFSTLEIQRTEQGDSAMYLCASSLQNPANYGYTFGSGTRLTVV.